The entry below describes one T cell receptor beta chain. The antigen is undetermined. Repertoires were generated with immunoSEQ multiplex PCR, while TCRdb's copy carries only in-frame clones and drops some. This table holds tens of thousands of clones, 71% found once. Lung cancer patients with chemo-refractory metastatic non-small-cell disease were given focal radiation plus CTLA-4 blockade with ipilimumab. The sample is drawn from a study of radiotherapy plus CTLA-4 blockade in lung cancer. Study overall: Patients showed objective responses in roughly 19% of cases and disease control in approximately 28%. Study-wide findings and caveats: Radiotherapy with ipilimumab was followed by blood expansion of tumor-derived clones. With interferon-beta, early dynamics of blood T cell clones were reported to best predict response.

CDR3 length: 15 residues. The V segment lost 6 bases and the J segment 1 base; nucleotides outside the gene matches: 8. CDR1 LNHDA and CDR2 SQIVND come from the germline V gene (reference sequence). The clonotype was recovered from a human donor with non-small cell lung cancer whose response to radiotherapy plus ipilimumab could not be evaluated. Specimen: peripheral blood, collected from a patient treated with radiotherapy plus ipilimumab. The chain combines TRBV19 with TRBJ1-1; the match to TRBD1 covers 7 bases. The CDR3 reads CASREGAGTNTEAFF. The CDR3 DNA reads TGTGCCAGTAGGGAGGGGGCAGGGACGAACACTGAAGCTTTCTTT.